The source of this T cell receptor beta chain is a study of vaccination and CD4 T cells after COVID-19. General observations from the study: Only after vaccination were a median approximately 85% of convalescents' reactive clones seen. For SARS-CoV-2-reactive clonotypes, the median went from roughly 19 to 38, a nonsignificant increase.

J was trimmed by 12 bases and V by 1 base; bases with no gene match: 10. This CDR3 is built from 16 residues. Germline CDR1 is MDHEN and CDR2 is SYDVKM. As for this clonotype: What it binds is not known.

Treatment here: approximately nine-day PBMC culture with coronavirus spike peptide pools or control peptides (ViraFEST assay). Expanded clonotypes were found by TCR sequencing after peptide-pool stimulation (ViraFEST). Days 3 and 7 saw half the medium swapped for fresh IL-2 medium. Sequenced with the Oncomine TCR Beta short-read assay was DNA taken from cultured CD4+ T cells. TCRdb itself ran the PCR reads through MiXCR, one entry per CDR3 protein. The data hold 9,000 to 13,000 distinct CDR3 sequences, with over 25% observed a single time. Sample: CD4+ T cells from blood, cultured in vitro, taken after SARS-CoV-2 vaccination. This sequence was found in a human donor who had recovered from COVID-19. J is TRBJ1-6 and V is TRBV28, with 9 bases fitting TRBD1. The CDR3 loop reads CASSLFSWTGDLPLHF. In DNA, the CDR3 is TGTGCCAGCAGTTTATTTTCCTGGACAGGGGATTTACCCCTCCACTTT.